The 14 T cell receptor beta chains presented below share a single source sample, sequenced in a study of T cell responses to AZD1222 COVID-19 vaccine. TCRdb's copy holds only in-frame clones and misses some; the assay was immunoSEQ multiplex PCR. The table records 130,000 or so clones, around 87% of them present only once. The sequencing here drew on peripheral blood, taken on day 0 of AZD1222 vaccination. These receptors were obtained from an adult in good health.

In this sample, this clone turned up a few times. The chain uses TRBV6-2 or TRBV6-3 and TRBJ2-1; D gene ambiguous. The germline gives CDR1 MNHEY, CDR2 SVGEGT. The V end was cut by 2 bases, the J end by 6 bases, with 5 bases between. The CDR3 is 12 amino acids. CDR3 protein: CASSYASNEQFF. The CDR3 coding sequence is TGTGCCAGCAGTTACGCGAGCAATGAGCAGTTCTTC.

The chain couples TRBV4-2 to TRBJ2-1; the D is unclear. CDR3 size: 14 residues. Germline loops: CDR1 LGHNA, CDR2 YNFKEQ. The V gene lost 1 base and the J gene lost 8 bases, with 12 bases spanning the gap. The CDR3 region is CASSQGPPAHEQFF. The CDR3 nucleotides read TGTGCCAGCAGCCAAGGTCCTCCTGCCCATGAGCAGTTCTTC.

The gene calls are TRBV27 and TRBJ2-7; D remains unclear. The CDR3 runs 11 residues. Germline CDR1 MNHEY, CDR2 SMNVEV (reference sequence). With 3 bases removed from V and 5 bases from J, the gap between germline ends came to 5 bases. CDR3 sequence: CASSFGHEQYF. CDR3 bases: TGTGCCAGCAGTTTTGGACACGAGCAGTACTTC.

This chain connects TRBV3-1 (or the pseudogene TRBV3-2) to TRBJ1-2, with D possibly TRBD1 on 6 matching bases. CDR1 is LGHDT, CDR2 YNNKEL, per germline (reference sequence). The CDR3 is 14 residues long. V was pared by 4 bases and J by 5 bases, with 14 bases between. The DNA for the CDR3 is TGTGCCAGCAGCCCTGGGGGCCGGGGGTATGGCTACACCTTC. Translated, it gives CASSPGGRGYGYTF.

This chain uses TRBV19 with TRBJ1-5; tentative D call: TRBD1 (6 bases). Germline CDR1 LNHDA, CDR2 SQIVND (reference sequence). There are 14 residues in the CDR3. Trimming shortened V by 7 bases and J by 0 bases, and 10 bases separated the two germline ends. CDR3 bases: TGTGCCAGTATTGGACAGTCTAGCAATCAGCCCCAGCATTTT. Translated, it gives CASIGQSSNQPQHF.

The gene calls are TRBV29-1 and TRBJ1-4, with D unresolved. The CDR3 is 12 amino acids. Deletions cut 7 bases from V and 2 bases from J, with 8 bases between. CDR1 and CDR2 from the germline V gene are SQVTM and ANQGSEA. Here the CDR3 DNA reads TGCAGCGCCACGGACACTAATGAAAAACTGTTTTTT. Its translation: CSATDTNEKLFF. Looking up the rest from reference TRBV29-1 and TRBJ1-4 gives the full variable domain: SAVISQKPSRDICQRGTSLTIQCQVDSQVTMMFWYRQQPGQSLTLIATANQGSEATYESGFVIDKFPISRPNLTFSTLTVSNMSPEDSSIYLCSATDTNEKLFFGSGTQLSVL.

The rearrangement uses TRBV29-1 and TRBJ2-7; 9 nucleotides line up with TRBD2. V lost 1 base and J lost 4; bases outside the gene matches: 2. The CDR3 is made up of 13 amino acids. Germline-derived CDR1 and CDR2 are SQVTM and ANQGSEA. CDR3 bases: TGCAGCGTTGAAGGGCTAGCGGGATACGAGCAGTACTTC. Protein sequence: CSVEGLAGYEQYF.

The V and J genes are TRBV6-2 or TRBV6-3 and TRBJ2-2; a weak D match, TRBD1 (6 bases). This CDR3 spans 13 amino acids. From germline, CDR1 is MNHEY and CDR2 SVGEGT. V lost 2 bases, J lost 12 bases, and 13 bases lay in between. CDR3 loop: CASSYRGQSKLFF. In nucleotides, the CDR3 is TGTGCCAGCAGTTACCGAGGACAGAGCAAGCTGTTTTTT.

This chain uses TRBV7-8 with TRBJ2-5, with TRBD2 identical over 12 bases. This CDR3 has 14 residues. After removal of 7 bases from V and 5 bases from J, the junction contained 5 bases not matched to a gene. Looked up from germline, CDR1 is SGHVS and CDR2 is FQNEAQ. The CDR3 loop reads CASTRLAGDETQYF. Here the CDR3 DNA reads TGTGCCAGCACCCGACTAGCGGGAGATGAGACCCAGTACTTC.

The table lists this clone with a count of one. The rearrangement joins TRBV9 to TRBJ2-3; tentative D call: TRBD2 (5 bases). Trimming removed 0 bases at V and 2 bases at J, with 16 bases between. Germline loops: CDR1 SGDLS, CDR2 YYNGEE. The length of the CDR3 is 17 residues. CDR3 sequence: CASSVGLNAKATDTQYF. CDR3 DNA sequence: TGTGCCAGCAGCGTAGGACTAAACGCAAAAGCCACAGATACGCAGTATTTT.

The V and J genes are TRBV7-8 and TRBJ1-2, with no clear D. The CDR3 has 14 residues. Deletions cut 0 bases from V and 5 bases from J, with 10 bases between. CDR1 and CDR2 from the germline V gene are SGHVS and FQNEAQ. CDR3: CASSLAPLLYGYTF. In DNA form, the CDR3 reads TGTGCCAGCAGCTTAGCACCGCTGCTATATGGCTACACCTTC. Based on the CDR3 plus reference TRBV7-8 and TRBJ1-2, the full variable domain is GAGVSQSPRYKVAKRGQDVALRCDPISGHVSLFWYQQALGQGPEFLTYFQNEAQLDKSGLPSDRFFAERPEGSVSTLKIQRTQQEDSAVYLCASSLAPLLYGYTFGSGTRLTVV.

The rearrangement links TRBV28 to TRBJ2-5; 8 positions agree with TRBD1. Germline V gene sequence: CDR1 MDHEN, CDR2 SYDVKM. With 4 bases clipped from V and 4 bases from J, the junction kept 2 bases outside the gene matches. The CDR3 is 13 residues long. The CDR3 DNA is TGTGCCAGCAGTTGGACAGGGTTAGAGACCCAGTACTTC. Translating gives CASSWTGLETQYF.

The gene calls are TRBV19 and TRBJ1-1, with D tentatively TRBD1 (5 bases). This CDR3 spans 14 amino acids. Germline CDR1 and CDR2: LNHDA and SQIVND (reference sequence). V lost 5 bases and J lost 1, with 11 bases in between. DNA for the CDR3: TGTGCCAGTAGTCTGGGACGTACGAACACTGAAGCTTTCTTT. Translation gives CASSLGRTNTEAFF. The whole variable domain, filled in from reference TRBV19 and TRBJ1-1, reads DGGITQSPKYLFRKEGQNVTLSCEQNLNHDAMYWYRQDPGQGLRLIYYSQIVNDFQKGDIAEGYSVSREKKESFPLTVTSAQKNPTAFYLCASSLGRTNTEAFFGQGTRLTVV.

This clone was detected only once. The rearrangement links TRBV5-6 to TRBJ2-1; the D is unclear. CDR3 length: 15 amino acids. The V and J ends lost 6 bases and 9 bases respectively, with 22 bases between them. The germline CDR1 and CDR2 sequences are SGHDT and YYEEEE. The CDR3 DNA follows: TGTGCCAGCACCCTCTTCGGCCTTCCAGGAAGTGAGCAGTTCTTC. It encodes CASTLFGLPGSEQFF.